This paragraph reports one TCR beta chain. Its antigen specificity is not known. Per-base qualities were not stored, and no clone one base away is much larger. Systemically healthy Caucasian individuals from Russia, 35 to 50 in total and aged roughly 6 to 90 years, were included as donors. Each donor gave ten milliliters of peripheral blood, drawn into EDTA-treated Vacutainer tubes. Ficoll-Paque density-gradient centrifugation was used to isolate PBMCs, with at least 6.5 million obtained per sample. Trizol reagent was used to extract total RNA from the PBMCs, yielding at least 6 micrograms per sample. For every donor, flow cytometry on a PBMC aliquot measured the percentage of naive CD45RAhigh/CD27high T cells. This specimen comes from a study of blood T cells in healthy people across ages (dated by TCRdb to the mid-2010s). Study-level background: Template switching captured roughly one uniquely barcoded TCR beta cDNA molecule per two T cells in model experiments. Using deep sequencing normalized with unique cDNA molecular identifiers, the study measured how TCR beta repertoire diversity changes with age. The donors were divided into four age groups: young (average about 15 years), middle-aged (about 40), aged (approximately 62) and long-lived (roughly 88). Donors of different ages were randomly distributed across sequencing lanes to avoid experimental bias. Two additional independent replicas of 1 million unique cDNA reads from the same blood draw were analyzed for two donors (one aged 18 to 30 and one aged 80 or older).

The research as a whole found: The percentage of naive T cells measured by flow cytometry correlated strongly with observed TCR beta diversity. Since profiling was done on bulk unsorted PBMCs, naive and antigen-experienced compartments could not be conclusively compared. Because the CMV infection status of the donors was unknown, age-related changes in expanded clonotypes may potentially have been confounded. Total diversity estimates from one million sequenced T cells were considered lower bounds and underestimates. As age increased, observed TCR beta diversity per million T cells dropped in a roughly linear way, and a significant reduction was already evident by age 40. Compared with the aged group, the long-lived group had more naive CD4+ T cells, fewer expanded clones and increased TCR diversity, suggesting age selection.

Based on the germline V gene (reference sequence), the CDR1 and CDR2 sequences are DFQATT and SNEGSKA. V drops 6 bases and J drops 7 bases, leaving 25 bases in between. From the cysteine up to the phenylalanine, the CDR3 has a length of 16 residues. The retained sequence is limited to the CDR3, 48 bases, with the frame set at the first base. Library preparation was by 5' RACE. The sample was run on an Illumina HiSeq 2500. The second PCR ran for about 7 to 11 cycles and used a J-beta primer mix along with a sample-barcoded 5' primer. Each TCR beta cDNA molecule received a unique molecular identifier from a template-switch 5' adaptor carrying 12 random nucleotides. Each sample yielded at least 2.5 million CDR3-containing paired-end reads. All of the RNA was converted into first-strand cDNA using the Mint cDNA synthesis kit, with a TRBC-specific oligonucleotide serving as the primer. After uracil-DNA glycosylase treatment, a first 18-cycle PCR used universal primers M1SS and BC2_uni_R on all cDNA. As for the original processing: Each sample was normalized by randomly selecting 1 million high-quality reads, each carrying a distinct molecular identifier. Reads sharing molecular identifiers were discarded rather than binned into consensus sequences. MiTCR, set to a Q25 quality threshold and the strictest error-elimination algorithm, was used for CDR3 identification, clonotype clustering and error correction. Lower-bound total TCR beta diversity was estimated with a nonparametric unseen species model using Euler transformation. The public reads were reprocessed in TCRdb via fastp at Q25 and MiXCR, keeping in-frame beta chains. A single entry per CDR3 protein holds the most common genes and DNA from its merged rows. TCRdb's processing, not the authors', yielded these V and J calls. This sample gives under 2 million distinct CDR3 sequences in total; about 31% of them show up just once. The top ten constitute about 11% of the sample.

The sequenced material came from blood. The rearrangement combines TRBV20-1 with TRBJ1-5; the D gene lacks a confident call. This clonotype was sampled from a woman aged 25 to 39 in good health. The DNA is TGCAGTGCGATGCTCCTTATGGCAGAAAAGGGACAGCCCCAGCATTTT. The translation is CSAMLLMAEKGQPQHF.